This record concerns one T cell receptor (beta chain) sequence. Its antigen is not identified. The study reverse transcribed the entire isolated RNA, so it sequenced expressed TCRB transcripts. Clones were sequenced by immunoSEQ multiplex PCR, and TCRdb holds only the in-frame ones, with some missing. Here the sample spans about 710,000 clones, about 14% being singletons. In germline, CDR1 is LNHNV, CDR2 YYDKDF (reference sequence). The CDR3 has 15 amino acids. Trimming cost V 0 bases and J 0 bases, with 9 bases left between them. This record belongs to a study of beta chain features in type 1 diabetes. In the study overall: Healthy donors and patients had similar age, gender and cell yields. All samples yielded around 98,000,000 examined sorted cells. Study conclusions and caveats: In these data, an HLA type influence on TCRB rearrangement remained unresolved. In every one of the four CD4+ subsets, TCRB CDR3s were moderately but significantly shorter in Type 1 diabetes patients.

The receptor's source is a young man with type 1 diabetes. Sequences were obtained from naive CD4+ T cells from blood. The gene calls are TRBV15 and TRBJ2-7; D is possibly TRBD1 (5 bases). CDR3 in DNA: TGTGCCACCAGCAGAGAACGACAGAGCTCCTACGAGCAGTACTTC. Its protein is CATSRERQSSYEQYF.